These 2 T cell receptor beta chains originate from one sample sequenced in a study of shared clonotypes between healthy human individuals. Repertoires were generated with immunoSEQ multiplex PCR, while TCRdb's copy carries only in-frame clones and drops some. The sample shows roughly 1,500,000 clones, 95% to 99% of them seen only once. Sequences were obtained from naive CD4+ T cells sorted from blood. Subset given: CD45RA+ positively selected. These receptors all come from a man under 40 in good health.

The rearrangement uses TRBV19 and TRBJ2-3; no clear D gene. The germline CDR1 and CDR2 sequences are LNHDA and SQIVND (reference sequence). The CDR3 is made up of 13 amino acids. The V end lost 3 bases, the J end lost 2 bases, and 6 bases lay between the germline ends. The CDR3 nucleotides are TGTGCCAGTAGTATCGGTAACACAGATACGCAGTATTTT. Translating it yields CASSIGNTDTQYF.

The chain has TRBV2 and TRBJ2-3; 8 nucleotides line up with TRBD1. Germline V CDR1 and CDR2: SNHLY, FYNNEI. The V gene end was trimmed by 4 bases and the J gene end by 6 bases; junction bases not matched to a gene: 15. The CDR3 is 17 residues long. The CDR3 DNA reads TGTGCCAGCAGTGGGACAGGGCTAGTAGTGATTACGGATACGCAGTATTTT. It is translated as CASSGTGLVVITDTQYF.